This T cell receptor (beta chain) emerged from a study of blood T cell repertoires in COVID-19. The data were produced by immunoSEQ multiplex PCR, yet TCRdb's version contains in-frame clones alone and is incomplete. The sample has 200,000 to 250,000 clones; approximately 90% are singletons. Recruits, aged roughly 18 to 95 years, lived in 20 to 30 US areas. The ends were cut back, 6 bases at V and 7 bases at J, with 16 bases in the middle. CDR3 length: 14 residues. Germline CDR1 is MDHEN and CDR2 is SYDVKM. This TCR was sampled from a woman in her twenties or thirties with acute COVID-19. The sequencing sample was made of PBMCs or T cells enriched from blood (not recorded which). The V call is TRBV28, the J call TRBJ2-1; possibly TRBD2 for D (5 bases). The CDR3 loop is CASSQSSEVNEQFF. The CDR3 nucleotides are TGTGCCAGCAGCCAAAGCTCGGAGGTTAATGAGCAGTTCTTC.